A single TCR beta chain is shown here with its context. The CDR3 runs to 15 residues. Germline V lookup: CDR1 SEHNR, CDR2 FQNEAQ (reference sequence). V shed 3 bases and J 8 bases; nucleotides not matched to a gene: 5. The sample is drawn from a study of blood T cell repertoires in COVID-19. Clones were sequenced by immunoSEQ multiplex PCR, and TCRdb holds only the in-frame ones, with some missing. The profile shows 150,000 or so clones, over 75% of them singletons. Clinical history reported by participants formed the basis on which cohorts were assigned. The source material was PBMCs or T cells enriched from blood (not recorded which). This clonotype was obtained from a woman aged 40 to 50 with acute COVID-19. V usage is TRBV7-9 and J usage is TRBJ1-4, with 11 bases aligning to TRBD1. CDR3 DNA: TGTGCCAGCAGCTTGGACGGGACAGGGGGGGAAAAACTGTTTTTT. Its translation: CASSLDGTGGEKLFF.